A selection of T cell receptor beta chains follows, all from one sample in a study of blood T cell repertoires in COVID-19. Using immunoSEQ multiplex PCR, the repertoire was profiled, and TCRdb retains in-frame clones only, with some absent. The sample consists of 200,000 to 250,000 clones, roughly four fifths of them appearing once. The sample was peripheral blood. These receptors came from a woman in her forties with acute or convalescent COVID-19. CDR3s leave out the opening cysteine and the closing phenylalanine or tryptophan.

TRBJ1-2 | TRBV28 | ASSSGGLNYGYT
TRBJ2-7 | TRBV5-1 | ASSLIGGGSYEQY
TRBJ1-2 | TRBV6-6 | ASTQQQGLGGYT
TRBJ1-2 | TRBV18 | ASSLRAERGYT
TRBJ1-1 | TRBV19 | ATKTGRLNTEAF
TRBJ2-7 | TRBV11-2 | ASSSDRVYEQY
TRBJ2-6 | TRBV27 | ASSPVVGANVLT
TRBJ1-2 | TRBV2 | ASSAQIYRDSNYGYT
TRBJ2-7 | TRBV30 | AWNRGPYEQY
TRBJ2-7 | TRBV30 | AWRLSTSGAYEQY
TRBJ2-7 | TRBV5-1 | ASSLAGALSYEQY
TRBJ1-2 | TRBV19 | ATGGYT
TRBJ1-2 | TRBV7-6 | ASSFETGGYGYT
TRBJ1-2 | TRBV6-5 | ASSYSNDRGAYGYT
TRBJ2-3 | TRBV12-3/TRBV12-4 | ATDRATDTQY
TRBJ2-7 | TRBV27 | ASSFLDRGSEQY
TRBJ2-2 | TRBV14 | ASSQVRTSTGELF
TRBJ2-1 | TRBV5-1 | ASSGYFDFRQTNEQF
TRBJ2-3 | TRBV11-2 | ASSLGTRLAGGHTQY
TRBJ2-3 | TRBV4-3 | ASSQDLPGLSQGTQY
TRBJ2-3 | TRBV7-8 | ASSLAGLSDTQY
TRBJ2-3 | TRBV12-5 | ASGLVLPPGLAGGPTDTQY
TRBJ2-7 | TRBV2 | ASSESGESVQY
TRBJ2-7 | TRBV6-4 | ARPWEGRRDEQY
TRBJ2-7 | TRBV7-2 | ASSLRGSYEQY
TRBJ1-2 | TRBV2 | ASSDYESTGSTYGYT
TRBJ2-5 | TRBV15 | ATSSGGWTGGRETQY
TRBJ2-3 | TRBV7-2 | ASSPPSVTDTQY
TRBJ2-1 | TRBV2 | ASRTPYDEQF
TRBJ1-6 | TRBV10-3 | AISPDAGGTTLHSPLH
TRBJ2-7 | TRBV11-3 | ASSPSTSGHQY
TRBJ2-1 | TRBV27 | ASTPSSPSSYNEQF
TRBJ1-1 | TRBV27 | ATNRAGVGTEAF
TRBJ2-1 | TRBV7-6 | ASSRKPSGGYNEQF
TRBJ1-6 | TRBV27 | ASSLKGVTGLGRNSPLH
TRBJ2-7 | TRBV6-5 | ASRARTFNYEQY
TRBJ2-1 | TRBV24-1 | ATSDRMTSGRVYNEQF
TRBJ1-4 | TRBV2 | ASQGLGTNEKLF
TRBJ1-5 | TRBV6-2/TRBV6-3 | ASSYGSLTRNQPQH
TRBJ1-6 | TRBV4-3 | ASSQTGDSNSPLH
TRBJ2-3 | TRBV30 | AWSRTVRTSTDTQY
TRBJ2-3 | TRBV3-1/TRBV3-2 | ASSQGVPTSGTDTQY
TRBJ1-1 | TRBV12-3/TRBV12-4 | ASRLTGHTEAF
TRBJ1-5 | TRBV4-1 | ASSQVGQGYQPQH
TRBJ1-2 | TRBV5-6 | ASSLAVANYGYT
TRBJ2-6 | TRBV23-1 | ASSHPSTAPYSGANVLT
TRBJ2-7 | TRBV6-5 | ASSYSVSSYEQY
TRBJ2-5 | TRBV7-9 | ASSGQGYGTQY
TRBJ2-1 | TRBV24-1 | ATSEPGVNEQF
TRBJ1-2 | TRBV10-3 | AISESMSSNGYT
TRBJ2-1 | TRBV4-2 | ASSQSRDTEQF
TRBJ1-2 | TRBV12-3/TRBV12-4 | ASSRQGARGYT
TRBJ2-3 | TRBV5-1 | ASSLGWAVHTDTQY
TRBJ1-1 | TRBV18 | ASSLHRDTEAF